Shown below are 32 T cell receptor beta chains from a single sample sequenced in a study of response to subunit inactivated influenza vaccine. TCRdb re-called the RT-PCR reads through MiXCR, storing one row per CDR3 protein. This table has 500,000 to 550,000 distinct CDR3 sequences, 7.2% appearing once. The sample was PBMCs from blood, taken about 24 months after vaccination. These receptors came from a man aged 50-75 years who received an inactivated influenza vaccine.

There are a few counts of this clonotype. The J gene is TRBJ2-4, the V gene TRBV6-1, with D possibly matching TRBD2 (8 bases). There are 13 residues in the CDR3. V lost 8 bases and J lost 10, with 18 bases in between. Germline-derived CDR1 and CDR2 are MNHNS and SASEGT. CDR3 region: CASGGTRQGIQYF. The CDR3 DNA follows: TGTGCCAGCGGAGGGACTAGACAGGGTATTCAGTACTTC.

This clonotype was seen a few times. This chain joins TRBV20-1 and TRBJ2-1; a weak D match, TRBD2 (5 bases). The CDR3 extends over 16 amino acids. Trimming cost V 6 bases and J 3 bases, with 21 bases left between them. Germline lookup yields CDR1 DFQATT and CDR2 SNEGSKA (reference sequence). This CDR3 is CSATQGRLKNYNEQFF. The CDR3 DNA reads as TGCAGTGCAACTCAAGGACGACTAAAGAACTACAATGAGCAGTTCTTC.

This clonotype was recorded at least ten times. The V and J genes are TRBV7-2 and TRBJ2-1; D is unresolved. CDR1 and CDR2 from the germline V gene are SGHTA and FQGNSA. With 1 base removed from V and 5 bases from J, the gap between germline ends came to 15 bases. This CDR3 is 16 amino acids long. As DNA, the CDR3 is TGTGCCAGCAGCTTAGTCGGGCAGTTATACAACAATGAGCAGTTCTTC. Translated: CASSLVGQLYNNEQFF.

This clonotype was counted a few times. The rearrangement links TRBV9 to TRBJ1-1; D gene uncertain. The V and J ends lost 0 bases and 2 bases respectively, with 8 bases between them. The CDR3 spans 14 residues. The germline CDR1 and CDR2 sequences are SGDLS and YYNGEE. CDR3 nucleotides: TGTGCCAGCAGCGTAGAGCCAGCCAACACTGAAGCTTTCTTT. It codes for CASSVEPANTEAFF.

The chain carries TRBV7-2 and TRBJ1-2, with D hard to call. Germline CDR1 SGHTA, CDR2 FQGNSA. V shed 4 bases and J shed 8 bases, with 14 bases lying between them. The CDR3 spans 13 residues. CDR3 residues: CASSYRQDVGYTF. The DNA for the CDR3 is TGTGCCAGCAGCTACCGGCAGGACGTCGGCTACACCTTC.

This clonotype was recorded many times. CDR3 DNA sequence: TGCAGTGCTAGCCCCAGGCCTAGGGGCTACACCTTC. This translates into CSASPRPRGYTF. The chain links TRBV20-1 to TRBJ1-2, with D unresolved. The CDR3 is 12 amino acids. The germline V gene has CDR1 DFQATT and CDR2 SNEGSKA (reference sequence). Between the trimmed V and J ends, which lost 3 bases and 8 bases, there was a span of 13 bases.

This clonotype was recorded a few times. The V gene is TRBV10-3, the J gene TRBJ2-5; TRBD2 matches 7 bases. The CDR3 has 14 residues. Per germline, CDR1 ENHRY and CDR2 SYGVKD. The junction had 8 bases not matched to a gene; V was cut back by 8 bases and J by 2 bases. The CDR3, as DNA: TGTGCCATCTGGGGGGGACCCGCACAAGAGACCCAGTACTTC. Translating it yields CAIWGGPAQETQYF.

This clonotype was found many times. The V and J genes are TRBV20-1 and TRBJ2-3, with D possibly TRBD1 on 6 matching bases. Per germline, CDR1 DFQATT and CDR2 SNEGSKA (reference sequence). The CDR3 is 15 amino acids. Trimming took 6 bases from V and 1 from J, leaving 17 bases between them. The CDR3 DNA sequence: TGCAGTGCGAGATTCAGGGGCGTTGGCACAGATACGCAGTATTTT. This sequence encodes CSARFRGVGTDTQYF.

This clonotype has ten or more counts. The gene calls are TRBV12-3 or TRBV12-4 and TRBJ2-2; TRBD1 agrees at 9 bases. V was pared by 5 bases and J by 5 bases, with 3 bases of the junction left unmatched. CDR3 length: 14 residues. The CDR3 region has the DNA TGTGCCAGCAGTCGGACAGGGGAAACCGGGGAGCTGTTTTTT. Its protein is CASSRTGETGELFF.

This clonotype was counted at least ten times. The chain carries TRBV5-1 and TRBJ2-2, with 8 bases fitting TRBD1. The V gene end was trimmed by 0 bases and the J gene end by 6 bases; junction bases not matched to a gene: 10. The CDR3 length is 17 residues. From germline, CDR1 is SGHRS and CDR2 YFSETQ. CDR3 sequence reads: CASSLEGRTGKAGELFF. CDR3 coding DNA: TGCGCCAGCAGCTTGGAAGGGAGGACAGGGAAGGCCGGGGAGCTGTTTTTT.

J is TRBJ1-4 and V is TRBV6-1; unclear D gene. The CDR3 covers 16 residues. Germline values: CDR1 MNHNS, CDR2 SASEGT. The ends were cut back, 6 bases at V and 0 bases at J, with 14 bases in the middle. CDR3 in DNA: TGTGCCAGCAGCACCCATCCTCGACCAACTAATGAAAAACTGTTTTTT. Its translation: CASSTHPRPTNEKLFF.

The V and J genes are TRBV20-1 and TRBJ1-1, with TRBD1 identical over 7 bases. The CDR3 has 13 residues. The V gene end was trimmed by 5 bases and the J gene end by 0 bases; junction bases not matched to a gene: 3. Germline V gene sequence: CDR1 DFQATT, CDR2 SNEGSKA (reference sequence). The CDR3 nucleotides are TGCAGTGCTCAGGGGGTGGTGAACACTGAAGCTTTCTTT. Translated: CSAQGVVNTEAFF.

This clonotype was observed a handful of times. The CDR3 reads CASSKAGQGRGYTF. CDR3 sequence (DNA): TGTGCCAGCAGCAAAGCAGGTCAGGGAAGAGGCTACACCTTC. V usage is TRBV21-1 and J usage is TRBJ1-2; the table's D gene call, TRBD1, was not cross checked with the DNA. TRBV21-1 is an annotated pseudogene. The CDR3 covers 14 residues.

The chain has TRBV21-1 and TRBJ2-4; whether TRBD1, the table's D call, matches the DNA was not checked. TRBV21-1 is termed a pseudogene. The length of the CDR3 is 16 residues. The CDR3 DNA reads as TGTGCCAGCAGTGTTCGGAGAGCAGGGATGGTAAACATTCAGTACTTC. Its translation is CASSVRRAGMVNIQYF.

This clonotype was seen a few times. V gene TRBV20-1 combines with J gene TRBJ2-3; 10 nucleotides align to TRBD2. Germline CDR1 is DFQATT and CDR2 is SNEGSKA (reference sequence). The CDR3 covers 14 residues. The trim removed 6 bases at V and 3 bases at J, leaving 6 bases unmatched. The DNA of the CDR3 is TGCAGTGCCCTCGGGACTAGCGCGACAGATACGCAGTATTTT. It translates to CSALGTSATDTQYF.

This clonotype was seen repeatedly, ten times or more. The chain links TRBV12-3 or TRBV12-4 to TRBJ2-1; TRBD1 matches 7 bases. V dropped 5 bases and J dropped 4; count of bases not matched to a gene: 14. This CDR3 contains 17 residues. CDR3 region: CASSQTRGPITYNEQFF. DNA for the CDR3: TGTGCCAGCAGTCAAACAAGGGGGCCAATAACTTACAATGAGCAGTTCTTC.

This clonotype has a count of ten or more. The CDR3 spells CASRPTGRNEKLFF. CDR3 DNA sequence: TGTGCCAGCAGGCCGACAGGGAGAAATGAAAAACTGTTTTTT. The chain carries TRBV3-1 and TRBJ1-4; 7 bases fit TRBD1. V was pared by 6 bases and J by 5 bases, with 6 bases of the junction left unmatched. The CDR3 contains 14 residues. Germline V gives CDR1 LGHDT, CDR2 YNNKEL (reference sequence).

In regard to this clonotype: A read error is likely, as this CDR3 ends without the conserved phenylalanine or tryptophan. The chain combines TRBV20-1 with TRBJ2-1, with 10 bases that match TRBD2. From germline, CDR1 is DFQATT and CDR2 SNEGSKA (reference sequence). The V and J ends lost 0 bases and 3 bases, in that order; junction bases with no gene match: 5. CDR3 length: 16 residues. As DNA, the CDR3 is TGCAGTGCTAGAGATCCTAGCGGGAGAAACTACAATGAGCAGTTCATC. As protein: CSARDPSGRNYNEQFI.

At least ten counts were recorded for this clonotype. The J gene is TRBJ1-3, the V gene TRBV5-1; no clear D. In germline, CDR1 is SGHRS, CDR2 YFSETQ. The V end lost 4 bases, the J end lost 0 bases, and 11 bases lay between the germline ends. This CDR3 contains 15 residues. CDR3 DNA: TGCGCCAGCAGCCTCGGACCGAACTCTGGAAACACCATATATTTT. It is translated as CASSLGPNSGNTIYF. The full variable domain, its missing parts supplied by reference TRBV5-1 and TRBJ1-3, is KAGVTQTPRYLIKTRGQQVTLSCSPISGHRSVSWYQQTPGQGLQFLFEYFSETQRNKGNFPGRFSGRQFSNSRSEMNVSTLELGDSALYLCASSLGPNSGNTIYFGEGSWLTVV.

The chain links TRBV6-1 to TRBJ2-3; D is undetermined. Trimming removed 8 bases at V and 5 bases at J, with 11 bases between. CDR1 MNHNS and CDR2 SASEGT come from the germline V gene. The CDR3 has 12 residues. CDR3 amino acids: CASRAFIDTQYF. CDR3 sequence (DNA): TGTGCCAGCCGGGCCTTCATAGATACGCAGTATTTT.

V gene TRBV10-3 combines with J gene TRBJ2-5; 8 bases are shared with TRBD1. Germline V gene sequence: CDR1 ENHRY, CDR2 SYGVKD. The CDR3 consists of 12 residues. With 10 bases clipped from V and 3 bases from J, the junction kept 4 bases outside the gene matches. CDR3 loop: CATTDREETQYF. CDR3 coding DNA: TGTGCCACGACGGACAGGGAAGAGACCCAGTACTTC.

The chain uses TRBV7-9 and TRBJ2-2, with 7 bases that match TRBD1. This CDR3 spans 13 amino acids. Germline trimming cut 11 bases from V and 1 base from J; bases unmatched to any gene: 4. CDR1 is SEHNR and CDR2 is FQNEAQ in the germline V gene (reference sequence). The CDR3 DNA is TGTGCCCCAGACAGGGAGAACACCGGGGAGCTGTTTTTT. Translating gives CAPDRENTGELFF. Using reference TRBV7-9 and TRBJ2-2 for the parts outside the CDR3, the full variable domain is DTGVSQNPRHKITKRGQNVTFRCDPISEHNRLYWYRQTLGQGPEFLTYFQNEAQLEKSRLLSDRFSAERPKGSFSTLEIQRTEQGDSAMYLCAPDRENTGELFFGEGSRLTVL.

This clonotype was seen a handful of times. The V gene is TRBV6-1, the J gene TRBJ2-3, with 7 bases matching TRBD2. This CDR3 has 17 residues. Trimming took 7 bases from V and 6 from J; bases not matched to a gene: 19. Germline V CDR1 and CDR2: MNHNS, SASEGT. DNA of the CDR3: TGTGCCAGCAAAAGCAATCCCGGGACTACCCTTATGGATACGCAGTATTTT. This encodes CASKSNPGTTLMDTQYF.

Only a few counts were recorded for this clonotype. The chain uses TRBV10-3 and TRBJ2-7; 7 bases are shared with TRBD1. This CDR3 has 15 residues. The ends lost 5 bases at V and 2 bases at J; junction bases unmatched: 9. Germline loops: CDR1 ENHRY, CDR2 SYGVKD. The CDR3 is CAISFKGDSPYEQYF. The CDR3 nucleotides are TGTGCCATCAGTTTTAAGGGGGACAGTCCCTACGAGCAGTACTTC.

This clonotype was picked up many times. V usage is TRBV12-3 or TRBV12-4 and J usage is TRBJ2-1; D may be TRBD1 (6 bases). The CDR3 runs to 15 residues. The V gene lost 5 bases and the J gene lost 10 bases, with 21 bases spanning the gap. Here the CDR3 DNA reads TGTGCCAGCAGTATCGCTACCGTTCATAGGGGGGAGCAGTTCTTC. It encodes CASSIATVHRGEQFF.

The chain uses TRBV5-1 and TRBJ2-7; 16 bases agree with TRBD2. The trim removed 4 bases at V and 3 bases at J, leaving 10 bases unmatched. The CDR3 runs 18 residues. Germline CDR1 SGHRS, CDR2 YFSETQ. DNA of the CDR3: TGCGCCAGCAGCGTCGGGACTAGCGGGAGGGTAGGGCTCTACGAGCAGTACTTC. Residues: CASSVGTSGRVGLYEQYF.

This rearrangement joins TRBV27 to TRBJ2-1; 13 bases match TRBD2. Germline V gene sequence: CDR1 MNHEY, CDR2 SMNVEV (reference sequence). V trimming: 3 bases; J trimming: 8 bases; junction bases outside the gene matches: 7. CDR3 length: 16 amino acids. The CDR3 sequence is CASSFLGLAGRYEQFF. Here the CDR3 DNA reads TGTGCCAGCAGTTTTCTGGGACTAGCGGGGAGGTATGAGCAGTTCTTC.

The chain links TRBV5-1 to TRBJ1-4, with a weak D call TRBD1 (5 bases). This CDR3 is built from 16 residues. The germline V and J ends were trimmed by 5 bases and 1 base, with 15 bases remaining between them. Germline values: CDR1 SGHRS, CDR2 YFSETQ. CDR3 protein: CASSSPPGGTNEKLFF. The CDR3 nucleotides read TGCGCCAGCAGTTCCCCCCCCGGGGGAACTAATGAAAAACTGTTTTTT.

This clonotype was recorded a few times. The chain has TRBV2 and TRBJ2-3, with 7 positions matching TRBD2. The germline V gene encodes CDR1 SNHLY and CDR2 FYNNEI. The CDR3 sequence is 15 residues long. V lost 3 bases to trimming and J lost 0 bases; unmatched junction nucleotides: 3. DNA for the CDR3: TGTGCCAGCAGTGATGGGGGGGAAAGCACAGATACGCAGTATTTT. It encodes CASSDGGESTDTQYF.

This clonotype was found many times. The V and J genes are TRBV5-6 and TRBJ1-3, with 7 bases lining up with TRBD1. Germline V gives CDR1 SGHDT, CDR2 YYEEEE. Trimming took 3 bases from V and 2 from J; bases not matched to a gene: 14. There are 18 residues in the CDR3. CDR3 sequence: CASSSLFYRTGAGNTIYF. The CDR3 DNA sequence: TGTGCCAGCAGCTCACTGTTTTACCGCACAGGGGCTGGAAACACCATATATTTT.

The V and J genes are TRBV6-2 or TRBV6-3 and TRBJ2-4; possible D gene TRBD2, 6 bases. Deletions cut 2 bases from V and 3 bases from J, with 14 bases between. From germline, CDR1 is MNHEY and CDR2 SVGEGT. CDR3 size: 16 residues. CDR3 nucleotide sequence: TGTGCCAGCAGTTACACAGGTTTGGAGGGCAAAAACATTCAGTACTTC. Translating it yields CASSYTGLEGKNIQYF.

This clonotype was picked up a small number of times. This chain links TRBV27 with TRBJ2-6; either TRBD1 or TRBD2 may supply D (6 bases each). The V gene lost 3 bases and the J gene lost 0 bases, with 12 bases spanning the gap. Germline V gene data show CDR1 as MNHEY and CDR2 as SMNVEV (reference sequence). The CDR3 loop spans 17 amino acids. The CDR3 region has the DNA TGTGCCAGCAGTTTTGAGGGGGGACCCTCTGGGGCCAACGTCCTGACTTTC. Protein product: CASSFEGGPSGANVLTF.